The 31 T cell receptor beta chains below come from one sample, sequenced in a study of response to subunit inactivated influenza vaccine. TCRdb itself ran the RT-PCR reads through MiXCR, one entry per CDR3 protein. The sample has 650,000 to 850,000 distinct CDR3 sequences; approximately 15% are singletons. This sample comprised PBMCs from blood, obtained less than 15 days before vaccination. The receptors were sampled from a man aged 50-60 years who received an inactivated influenza vaccine.

This clonotype was seen only a few times. The chain combines TRBV20-1 with TRBJ2-7; the D is unclear. Germline CDR1 is DFQATT and CDR2 is SNEGSKA (reference sequence). V was cut by 1 base and J by 6 bases, with 13 bases left in between. The CDR3 runs 13 residues. DNA of the CDR3: TGCAGTGCTAGAGTAACTGCGATACCCGAGCAGTACTTC. Its translation: CSARVTAIPEQYF.

V usage is TRBV14 and J usage is TRBJ2-5; no definite D call. The V gene lost 3 bases and the J gene lost 4 bases, with 9 bases spanning the gap. The CDR3 spans 13 residues. Germline loops: CDR1 SGHDN, CDR2 FVKESK. The CDR3 DNA reads as TGTGCCAGCAGCCACCTTTCTGGAGAGACCCAGTACTTC. Translation gives CASSHLSGETQYF.

A few counts support this clonotype. The chain has TRBV12-3 or TRBV12-4 and TRBJ2-5, with D perhaps matching TRBD2 (5 bases). The CDR3 is 14 amino acids. Trimming cost V 7 bases and J 7 bases, with 19 bases left between them. The CDR3 DNA reads TGTGCCAGCACCCTTCGGACGGGATCGGGGACCCAGTACTTC. It codes for CASTLRTGSGTQYF.

The chain carries TRBV28 and TRBJ1-5; 9 bases are shared with TRBD1. J lost 1 base, V lost 1 base, and 2 bases had no gene match. CDR1 and CDR2 from the germline V gene are MDHEN and SYDVKM. CDR3 length equals 16 residues. CDR3 in DNA: TGTGCCAGCAGTTTATTAGGGACAGGGAGCAATCAGCCCCAGCATTTT. Its translation is CASSLLGTGSNQPQHF.

J is TRBJ2-5 and V is TRBV15; TRBD2 is a possible D gene (5 bases). This CDR3 spans 15 amino acids. V lost 0 bases and J lost 0, with 8 bases in between. Germline values: CDR1 LNHNV, CDR2 YYDKDF (reference sequence). The CDR3 nucleotides read TGTGCCACCAGCAGAGACCGGGGAAACCAAGAGACCCAGTACTTC. This encodes CATSRDRGNQETQYF.

This clonotype was observed a few times. CDR3 in DNA: TGTGCCAGCAGCACATACGGGAGTCTCCGCTCCTACGAGCAGTACTTC. This codes for CASSTYGSLRSYEQYF. The chain has TRBV7-8 and TRBJ2-7, with a weak D call TRBD2 (6 bases). V was shortened by 5 bases and J by 0 bases, with 17 bases between the two germline ends. The CDR3 loop spans 16 amino acids. Germline V gives CDR1 SGHVS, CDR2 FQNEAQ.

This clonotype has a single count. The chain joins TRBV28 to TRBJ2-5; D may be TRBD1 (5 bases). Germline V lookup: CDR1 MDHEN, CDR2 SYDVKM. V shed 6 bases and J shed 5 bases, with 19 bases lying between them. CDR3 size: 15 residues. CDR3 loop: CASRSFQGGAETQYF. The DNA for the CDR3 is TGTGCCAGCAGATCCTTTCAGGGTGGGGCGGAGACCCAGTACTTC.

V and J are TRBV20-1 and TRBJ1-1; a possible D gene is TRBD1 (6 bases). V lost 1 base and J 11 bases, leaving 17 bases between the germline ends. Germline V gives CDR1 DFQATT, CDR2 SNEGSKA (reference sequence). The length of the CDR3 is 13 residues. DNA of the CDR3: TGCAGTGCTAGAGGCCCCGGGGGGCGCGGGGCTTTCTTT. It is translated as CSARGPGGRGAFF.

This clonotype turned up a few times. The gene calls are TRBV6-1 and TRBJ2-5, with 11 bases aligning to TRBD2. The CDR3 runs to 15 residues. Trimming cost V 8 bases and J 2 bases; bases outside gene matches: 7. The germline gives CDR1 MNHNS, CDR2 SASEGT. The CDR3 DNA reads TGTGCCAGCTCCATGACTAGCGGGGTACAAGAGACCCAGTACTTC. Encoded protein: CASSMTSGVQETQYF.

CDR3 amino acids: CASSYGTNSGNTGELFF. CDR3 bases: TGTGCCAGCAGTTATGGGACAAACTCAGGGAACACCGGGGAGCTGTTTTTT. The V call is TRBV6-5, the J call TRBJ2-2; D possibly corresponds to TRBD1 (6 bases). The CDR3 covers 17 residues. V lost 3 bases to trimming and J lost 1 base, with 15 bases between them. Germline CDR1 MNHEY, CDR2 SVGAGI.

The chain couples TRBV11-2 to TRBJ2-7; D gene ambiguous. The CDR3 has 14 amino acids. V lost 5 bases and J 0 bases, leaving 11 bases between the germline ends. Germline V gene sequence: CDR1 SGHAT, CDR2 FQNNGV. The CDR3 DNA follows: TGTGCCAGCAGCCCCTTCAGCAGCTCCTACGAGCAGTACTTC. As protein: CASSPFSSSYEQYF.

This clonotype appeared a few times. Germline and junction disagree at one end, which may indicate a read error. This chain uses TRBV5-1 with TRBJ2-5; TRBD2 agrees at 11 bases. In germline, CDR1 is SGHRS, CDR2 YFSETQ. The CDR3 covers 15 residues. The CDR3 loop reads CASSILAGGQETQYF. Here the CDR3 DNA reads TGCGCTAGCAGCATTCTAGCGGGGGGCCAAGAGACCCAGTACTTC.

The genes are TRBV20-1 and TRBJ1-5; D may be TRBD1 (5 bases). The CDR3 length is 15 residues. V was trimmed by 4 bases and J by 2 bases, leaving 15 bases between them. Germline loops: CDR1 DFQATT, CDR2 SNEGSKA (reference sequence). DNA for the CDR3: TGCAGTGCTACCCTACGCAGGGTCGGCAATCAGCCCCAGCATTTT. Protein sequence: CSATLRRVGNQPQHF.

The chain recombines TRBV28 with TRBJ1-5; possibly TRBD1 for D (5 bases). Trimming shortened V by 2 bases and J by 0 bases, and 17 bases separated the two germline ends. Germline V gives CDR1 MDHEN, CDR2 SYDVKM. The CDR3 runs 18 residues. The CDR3 region has the DNA TGTGCCAGCAGTTTAGGGCGAGGGGCAAATTATAGCAATCAGCCCCAGCATTTT. Protein sequence: CASSLGRGANYSNQPQHF.

This clonotype occurred a few times. This chain connects TRBV30 to TRBJ2-3; TRBD2 matches at 8 bases. Germline CDR1 GTSNPN, CDR2 SVGIG (reference sequence). V dropped 7 bases and J dropped 5; count of bases not matched to a gene: 8. The CDR3 has 13 amino acids. DNA for the CDR3: TGTGCCTACCGGGGACTAGTGGGAGATACGCAGTATTTT. It translates to CAYRGLVGDTQYF.

This chain links TRBV14 with TRBJ2-5; 7 nucleotides agree with TRBD1. V dropped 5 bases and J dropped 2; count of bases not matched to a gene: 11. This CDR3 spans 16 amino acids. The germline gives CDR1 SGHDN, CDR2 FVKESK. CDR3 loop: CASSSLPTGSQETQYF. The CDR3 nucleotides are TGTGCCAGCAGCTCCCTCCCGACAGGGAGTCAAGAGACCCAGTACTTC.

This clonotype was observed a few times. V and J are TRBV4-3 and TRBJ2-1, with TRBD2 identical over 7 bases. The CDR3 loop spans 16 amino acids. From germline, CDR1 is LGHNA and CDR2 YSLEER. The junction had 10 bases not matched to a gene; V was cut back by 0 bases and J by 8 bases. The CDR3 loop reads CASSQDQAGRTHEQFF. The CDR3 coding sequence is TGCGCCAGCAGCCAAGATCAAGCGGGACGGACCCATGAGCAGTTCTTC.

This chain uses TRBV7-8 with TRBJ1-1, with TRBD1 identical over 12 bases. The junction had 6 bases not matched to a gene; V was cut back by 5 bases and J by 2 bases. The CDR3 length is 16 residues. The V gene's germline CDR1 is SGHVS and CDR2 FQNEAQ. CDR3 region: CASSLGTGGINTEAFF. The CDR3 DNA reads TGTGCCAGCAGCCTTGGGACAGGGGGCATAAACACTGAAGCTTTCTTT.

This clonotype was detected many times. CDR3 amino acids: CASSGGAETQYF. In DNA form, the CDR3 reads TGCGCCAGCAGCGGGGGGGCGGAGACCCAGTACTTC. The V gene is TRBV5-1, the J gene TRBJ2-5, with TRBD2 as a possible D gene (7 bases). Looked up from germline, CDR1 is SGHRS and CDR2 is YFSETQ. This CDR3 comprises 12 residues. V lost 4 bases, J lost 5 bases, and 9 bases lay in between.

With respect to this clonotype: One end of the junction does not line up with germline, which may come from a read error. The J gene is TRBJ2-2, the V gene TRBV20-1; 14 nucleotides match TRBD2. In germline, CDR1 is DFQATT, CDR2 SNEGSKA (reference sequence). CDR3 length equals 19 residues. The CDR3, as DNA: TGCAGGGCTAGAGTGGGACTAGCGGGGGTCCCCGCGAACACCGGGGAGCTGTTTTTT. It encodes CRARVGLAGVPANTGELFF.

This clonotype turned up a few times. The chain recombines TRBV6-2 or TRBV6-3 with TRBJ2-2; D call uncertain. Deletions cut 0 bases from V and 1 base from J, with 9 bases between. Germline assignment: CDR1 MNHEY and CDR2 SVGEGT. The CDR3 has 16 residues. DNA for the CDR3: TGTGCCAGCAGTTACTCCCGGTGGGGGAACACCGGGGAGCTGTTTTTT. It translates to CASSYSRWGNTGELFF.

This clonotype was seen a handful of times. The V and J genes are TRBV3-1 and TRBJ2-5; the D call may be TRBD1 or TRBD2 (6 bases each). Trimming shortened V by 0 bases and J by 0 bases, and 8 bases separated the two germline ends. The CDR3 contains 15 residues. CDR1 is LGHDT and CDR2 is YNNKEL in the germline V gene (reference sequence). The CDR3 nucleotides read TGTGCCAGCAGCCAAGAAGGGGGGTACCAAGAGACCCAGTACTTC. The encoded protein is CASSQEGGYQETQYF.

The chain combines TRBV18 with TRBJ2-4; the D gene is possibly TRBD1 (6 bases). Trimming took off 3 bases at V and 8 bases at J, with 14 bases between the two ends. Germline values: CDR1 KGHSH, CDR2 LQKENI. CDR3 length: 14 amino acids. CDR3 DNA sequence: TGTGCCAGCTCACCCTTCTCAGAGGGGGACATTCAGTACTTC. Translation gives CASSPFSEGDIQYF. Variable domain in full (rest from reference TRBV18 and TRBJ2-4): NAGVMQNPRHLVRRRGQEARLRCSPMKGHSHVYWYRQLPEEGLKFMVYLQKENIIDESGMPKERFSAEFPKEGPSILRIQQVVRGDSAAYFCASSPFSEGDIQYFGAGTRLSVL.

This clonotype was seen more than once but under ten times. The V call is TRBV15, the J call TRBJ2-3; D gene unclear. This CDR3 comprises 14 residues. CDR1 is LNHNV and CDR2 is YYDKDF in the germline V gene (reference sequence). Deletions cut 1 base from V and 1 base from J, with 6 bases between. CDR3 in amino acids: CATSRALGTDTQYF. CDR3 coding DNA: TGTGCCACCAGCAGAGCTCTCGGCACAGATACGCAGTATTTT.

The V and J genes are TRBV7-8 and TRBJ2-1, with TRBD2 matching over 8 bases. With 5 bases clipped from V and 3 bases from J, the junction kept 12 bases outside the gene matches. In germline, CDR1 is SGHVS, CDR2 FQNEAQ. The CDR3 totals 17 residues. CDR3 amino acids: CASSLRRTSSSYNEQFF. The CDR3 coding sequence is TGTGCCAGCAGCCTACGTAGGACTAGCTCGAGCTACAATGAGCAGTTCTTC.

This clonotype was found many times. The CDR3 bases are TGCAGCGGCTTCCAGGGTTACGAGCAGTACTTC. It yields the protein CSGFQGYEQYF. The V and J genes are TRBV29-1 and TRBJ2-7; D may be TRBD1 (5 bases). Germline loops: CDR1 SQVTM, CDR2 ANQGSEA. The V and J ends lost 7 bases and 4 bases respectively, with 11 bases between them. The CDR3 is 11 residues long.

This clonotype has just a few counts. The chain links TRBV11-2 to TRBJ2-2, with D uncertain. Germline V CDR1 and CDR2: SGHAT, FQNNGV. Trimming stripped 5 bases from V and 5 bases from J, with 9 bases between. The CDR3 has 13 residues. CDR3 in amino acids: CASSPLTTGELFF. As DNA, the CDR3 is TGTGCCAGCAGCCCTCTAACAACCGGGGAGCTGTTTTTT.

This clonotype was detected ten times or more. This chain links TRBV4-2 with TRBJ2-2; TRBD2 matches at 9 bases. Trimming took 1 base from V and 7 from J; bases not matched to a gene: 7. The length of the CDR3 is 16 residues. Germline V gives CDR1 LGHNA, CDR2 YNFKEQ. CDR3 protein: CASSQGLAGLVGELFF. The CDR3, as DNA: TGTGCCAGCAGCCAAGGGCTAGCGGGACTGGTCGGGGAGCTGTTTTTT.

This clonotype has only a few counts. This chain joins TRBV20-1 and TRBJ2-6, with 10 bases fitting TRBD2. The trim removed 5 bases at V and 4 bases at J, leaving 11 bases unmatched. The CDR3 is made up of 17 amino acids. Per the germline V gene, CDR1 is DFQATT and CDR2 is SNEGSKA (reference sequence). The CDR3 sequence is CSAQGASGGGGANVLTF. CDR3 DNA sequence: TGCAGTGCTCAGGGGGCTAGCGGGGGAGGAGGGGCCAACGTCCTGACTTTC.

This clonotype was seen more than once but under ten times. This chain links TRBV7-3 with TRBJ2-3; possible D gene TRBD1, 5 bases. The CDR3 is 15 residues long. Germline V gene data show CDR1 as SGHTA and CDR2 as FQGTGA. Deletions cut 1 base from V and 2 bases from J, with 10 bases between. Written as DNA, the CDR3 is TGTGCCAGCAGCTTAAGGGGCACCTTCACAGATACGCAGTATTTT. As protein: CASSLRGTFTDTQYF.

This chain uses TRBV4-3 with TRBJ2-2, with TRBD2 identical over 9 bases. This CDR3 spans 19 amino acids. Germline V gives CDR1 LGHNA, CDR2 YSLEER. The J segment lost 4 bases and the V segment lost 4 bases, leaving 16 bases of the junction unmatched. CDR3 nucleotide sequence: TGCGCCAGCAGCCGAGCGCAAAGCGGGCTAGCGGGAATCACCGGGGAGCTGTTTTTT. It specifies CASSRAQSGLAGITGELFF.